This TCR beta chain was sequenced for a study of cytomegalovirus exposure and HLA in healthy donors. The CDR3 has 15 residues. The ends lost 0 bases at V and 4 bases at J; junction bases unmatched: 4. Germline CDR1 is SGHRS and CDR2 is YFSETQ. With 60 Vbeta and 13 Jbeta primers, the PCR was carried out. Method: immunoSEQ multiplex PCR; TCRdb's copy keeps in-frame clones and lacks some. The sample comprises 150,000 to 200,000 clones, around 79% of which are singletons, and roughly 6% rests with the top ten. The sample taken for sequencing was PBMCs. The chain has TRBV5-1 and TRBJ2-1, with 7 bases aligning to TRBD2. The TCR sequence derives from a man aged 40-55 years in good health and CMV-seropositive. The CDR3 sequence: CASSLGTSEYNEQFF. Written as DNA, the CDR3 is TGCGCCAGCAGCTTGGGAACTAGCGAATACAATGAGCAGTTCTTC.